One sample yielded the 2 T cell receptor beta chains listed below, sequenced in a study of siplizumab effects on memory and regulatory T cells (dated by TCRdb to 2018 to 2020). Receptor amplification or capture employed the immunoSEQ multiplex PCR assay. TCRdb carries this immuneACCESS record with in-frame sequences only. Its versions omit some clonotypes, under half of them owing to an unresolved V gene in the studies checked, with the rest unexplained. This sample has 120,000 or so clones in its table, and over 85% of those were observed once. The ten largest clonotypes hold 1% to 1.5% of the sample. What was sequenced was CD4+ T cells sorted from blood. These receptors originate from a human donor in good health.

This clone was seen a handful of times. This CDR3 is CASSTQRGGNQPQHF. The CDR3 nucleotides are TGTGCCAGTAGTACCCAGCGGGGGGGCAATCAGCCCCAGCATTTT. This chain links TRBV19 with TRBJ1-5, with a weak D call TRBD1 (5 bases). From germline, CDR1 is LNHDA and CDR2 SQIVND (reference sequence). The ends were cut back, 4 bases at V and 2 bases at J, with 12 bases in the middle. CDR3 length equals 15 residues.

The rearrangement links TRBV5-1 to TRBJ1-2, with TRBD1 matching over 9 bases. The CDR3 is 16 amino acids. CDR1 is SGHRS, CDR2 YFSETQ, per germline. V was clipped by 5 bases and J by 0 bases; unmatched bases: 8. CDR3 sequence (DNA): TGCGCCAGCAGTAGGGGAACAGGGGGCCCTAACTATGGCTACACCTTC. Its translation is CASSRGTGGPNYGYTF.